This T cell receptor beta chain was sequenced for a study of cytomegalovirus exposure and HLA in healthy donors. The study, taken as a whole, reports: The authors later found most CMV-associated TCR beta chains appeared HLA-restricted. Some V segments could not be told apart, so they were left out, TRBV6-2 and TRBV6-3 among them. Productive status was seen about 87% or about 30% of the time for most TCR beta V segments in an earlier analysis. In a later analysis, DRB1 alleles had the most associated TCRs; HLA-C alleles the fewest.

Note on this clone: Antigen specificity is unknown.

The CDR3 sequence is 17 residues long. The germline V gene encodes CDR1 SGHRS and CDR2 YFSETQ. With 4 bases clipped from V and 6 bases from J, the junction kept 13 bases outside the gene matches. 13 Jbeta primers and 60 Vbeta primers were used for the PCR. The table came from immunoSEQ multiplex PCR; TCRdb's copy has only in-frame clones and leaves some out. The table has fewer than 250,000 clones, over 75% seen once. The rearrangement uses TRBV5-1 and TRBJ1-4; TRBD1 matches 9 bases. The clonotype comes from a woman in her forties or fifties in good health and CMV-seropositive. The sample comprised PBMCs. Here the CDR3 DNA reads TGCGCCAGCAGCCGACTCGACAGGGGGAAAGGGGATGAAAAACTGTTTTTT. It encodes CASSRLDRGKGDEKLFF.